A single sample gave rise to the 27 T cell receptor beta chains below, sequenced in a study of blood T cell repertoires in COVID-19. Some clones are missing from TCRdb's copy, which holds only in-frame ones; the method was immunoSEQ multiplex PCR. Here the sample spans around 430,000 clones, 85% to 90% being singletons. Input material: PBMCs or T cells enriched from blood (not recorded which). Source of these receptors: a woman aged 45-59 years who had recovered from COVID-19.

This chain uses TRBV7-6 with TRBJ1-1; D not resolved. There are 13 residues in the CDR3. V gave up 2 bases and J gave up 1 base, with 5 bases separating them. CDR1 and CDR2 (germline): SGHVS, FNYEAQ. The CDR3 region has the DNA TGTGCCAGCAGCTTATCAGGGAACACTGAAGCTTTCTTT. Translated: CASSLSGNTEAFF.

The chain is built from TRBV7-9 and TRBJ1-6, with 9 bases lining up with TRBD1. The CDR3 covers 16 residues. CDR1 and CDR2 (germline): SEHNR, FQNEAQ (reference sequence). J gave up 10 bases and V 2 bases, and 9 bases lay outside the gene matches. DNA for the CDR3: TGTGCCAGCAGCTTATCCCTACAGGGGGCGAGGTCACCCCTCCACTTT. Its translation: CASSLSLQGARSPLHF.

The genes are TRBV4-1 and TRBJ2-5, with TRBD2 as a possible D gene (5 bases). V was cut by 1 base and J by 0 bases, with 12 bases left in between. Germline CDR1 MGHRA, CDR2 YSYEKL. This CDR3 spans 16 amino acids. In DNA, the CDR3 is TGCGCCAGCAGCCAAGGAGGCCCGGGATACCAAGAGACCCAGTACTTC. This translates into CASSQGGPGYQETQYF.

The genes are TRBV9 and TRBJ2-5, with 9 positions matching TRBD2. CDR3 size: 15 residues. Germline CDR1 is SGDLS and CDR2 is YYNGEE. The junction had 11 bases not matched to a gene; V was cut back by 7 bases and J by 4 bases. The CDR3 reads CASAPRGGLGETQYF. In DNA, the CDR3 is TGTGCCAGCGCCCCGCGGGGGGGCCTGGGAGAGACCCAGTACTTC.

The chain links TRBV15 to TRBJ2-3; D gene unclear. The germline V and J ends were trimmed by 1 base and 1 base, with 18 bases remaining between them. CDR3 length: 18 residues. Per germline, CDR1 LNHNV and CDR2 YYDKDF (reference sequence). The CDR3 DNA follows: TGTGCCACCAGCAGAGGAGGCCGAGCCCGGGTAGGCACAGATACGCAGTATTTT. Encoded protein: CATSRGGRARVGTDTQYF.

The chain links TRBV7-6 to TRBJ1-1, with D possibly TRBD1 on 6 matching bases. Trimming shortened V by 5 bases and J by 0 bases, and 10 bases separated the two germline ends. The germline gives CDR1 SGHVS, CDR2 FNYEAQ. CDR3 length: 14 amino acids. In DNA, the CDR3 is TGTGCCAGCAGCCGGGACAACATGAACACTGAAGCTTTCTTT. Its protein is CASSRDNMNTEAFF.

The chain links TRBV7-2 to TRBJ2-1; TRBD1 matches 10 bases. V shed 6 bases, J shed 2 bases, and the junction held 4 bases outside the gene matches. The CDR3 covers 15 residues. Germline CDR1 reads SGHTA; CDR2 reads FQGNSA. The CDR3 sequence is CASSIGQGAYNEQFF. In nucleotides, the CDR3 is TGTGCCAGCAGTATAGGACAGGGGGCCTACAATGAGCAGTTCTTC.

The chain links TRBV19 to TRBJ2-7; unclear D gene. In germline, CDR1 is LNHDA, CDR2 SQIVND (reference sequence). The CDR3 totals 15 residues. V lost 0 bases to trimming and J lost 4 bases, with 13 bases between them. CDR3 sequence reads: CASSIEAVPFYEQYF. The CDR3 bases are TGTGCCAGTAGTATAGAGGCAGTCCCCTTTTACGAGCAGTACTTC.

Here the CDR3 reads CASSRHRGSNTGELFF. The DNA for the CDR3 is TGCGCCAGCAGCCGACATCGGGGGAGTAACACCGGGGAGCTGTTTTTT. The chain couples TRBV5-1 to TRBJ2-2, with D perhaps matching TRBD2 (6 bases). This CDR3 has 16 residues. Germline CDR1 and CDR2: SGHRS and YFSETQ. V lost 4 bases and J 2 bases, leaving 15 bases between the germline ends.

The V call is TRBV11-2, the J call TRBJ2-5; unclear D gene. Germline lookup yields CDR1 SGHAT and CDR2 FQNNGV. V was trimmed by 5 bases and J by 0 bases, leaving 4 bases between them. This CDR3 is built from 12 residues. The CDR3 sequence: CASSQNQETQYF. The CDR3 nucleotides are TGTGCCAGCAGCCAGAACCAAGAGACCCAGTACTTC.

The chain employs TRBV6-1 and TRBJ2-3; 11 nucleotides align to TRBD1. J lost 0 bases, V lost 2 bases, and 10 bases had no gene match. Germline CDR1 is MNHNS and CDR2 is SASEGT. The CDR3 length is 19 residues. The DNA for the CDR3 is TGTGCCAGCAGTGAATCTCCGGGACAGGGGGTTCATAGCACAGATACGCAGTATTTT. This encodes CASSESPGQGVHSTDTQYF.

This clone appeared a single time. The chain has TRBV14 and TRBJ1-4; D call uncertain. Germline loops: CDR1 SGHDN, CDR2 FVKESK. Trimming pared 2 bases from V and 5 bases from J, leaving 12 bases between. The CDR3 loop spans 15 amino acids. CDR3 bases: TGTGCCAGCAGCCAAAGCTGGCGGGTAAATGAAAAACTGTTTTTT. Its translation is CASSQSWRVNEKLFF.

The gene calls are TRBV9 and TRBJ2-1; a weak D match, TRBD2 (6 bases). The CDR3 runs 13 residues. Germline CDR1 and CDR2: SGDLS and YYNGEE. Trimming stripped 3 bases from V and 7 bases from J, with 11 bases between. CDR3 coding DNA: TGTGCCAGCAGCGGAGAGCGGGCGAATGAGCAGTTCTTC. Its translation is CASSGERANEQFF.

This clone showed up just a few times. This sequence joins TRBV2 and TRBJ2-3, with D perhaps matching TRBD1 (5 bases). CDR1 and CDR2 from the germline V gene are SNHLY and FYNNEI. This CDR3 has 14 residues. Trimming left V 0 bases short and J 3 bases short, with 7 bases between. The CDR3 DNA follows: TGTGCCAGCAGTGAAGCGCAGGGAACAGATACGCAGTATTTT. Encoded protein: CASSEAQGTDTQYF. The full variable domain, rest sourced from reference TRBV2 and TRBJ2-3, is EPEVTQTPSHQVTQMGQEVILRCVPISNHLYFYWYRQILGQKVEFLVSFYNNEISEKSEIFDDQFSVERPDGSNFTLKIRSTKLEDSAMYFCASSEAQGTDTQYFGPGTRLTVL.

CDR3 DNA sequence: TGTGCCAGCAGCCATGCGGGACAGGATAATTCACCCCTCCACTTT. It codes for CASSHAGQDNSPLHF. The chain carries TRBV28 and TRBJ1-6, with TRBD1 matching over 8 bases. CDR1 and CDR2 from the germline V gene are MDHEN and SYDVKM. The CDR3 has 15 amino acids. Trimming cost V 6 bases and J 5 bases; bases outside gene matches: 6.

The V call is TRBV5-1, the J call TRBJ1-2; TRBD1 matches at 7 bases. The CDR3 totals 14 residues. The germline V gene encodes CDR1 SGHRS and CDR2 YFSETQ. Losses at the gene ends were 0 bases for V and 4 bases for J; bases not matched to a gene: 3. The CDR3 spells CASSLGGTAYGYTF. CDR3 bases: TGCGCCAGCAGCTTGGGAGGGACAGCCTATGGCTACACCTTC.

This clone was found once. The rearrangement uses TRBV6-5 and TRBJ2-3; TRBD1 aligns across 7 bases. Germline V lookup: CDR1 MNHEY, CDR2 SVGAGI. Germline trimming cut 6 bases from V and 1 base from J; bases unmatched to any gene: 7. The CDR3 spans 15 residues. Written as DNA, the CDR3 is TGTGCCAGCAGGGGCAGGGGGACCCGCACAGATACGCAGTATTTT. It is translated as CASRGRGTRTDTQYF.

This clone is a singleton in its sample. The chain carries TRBV27 and TRBJ2-1, with 12 bases lining up with TRBD2. Germline loops: CDR1 MNHEY, CDR2 SMNVEV (reference sequence). V was pared by 5 bases and J by 5 bases, with 4 bases of the junction left unmatched. The CDR3 totals 15 residues. The CDR3: CASSLAGGRDNEQFF. The CDR3, as DNA: TGTGCCAGCAGTCTAGCGGGGGGGCGGGACAATGAGCAGTTCTTC.

The chain uses TRBV4-3 and TRBJ1-2; D is ambiguous. The length of the CDR3 is 13 residues. The germline CDR1 and CDR2 sequences are LGHNA and YSLEER. V was pared by 5 bases and J by 2 bases, with 9 bases between. This CDR3 is CASSSTENYGYTF. The CDR3 region has the DNA TGCGCCAGCAGCTCTACAGAAAACTATGGCTACACCTTC.

This sequence joins TRBV27 and TRBJ2-6; TRBD1 is a possible D gene (6 bases). V dropped 6 bases and J dropped 0 bases, with 15 bases sitting between them. The CDR3 length is 17 residues. Germline assignment: CDR1 MNHEY and CDR2 SMNVEV (reference sequence). The CDR3 reads CASRHRDIYSGANVLTF. The CDR3 DNA follows: TGTGCCAGCAGACACCGGGACATCTACTCTGGGGCCAACGTCCTGACTTTC.

The chain has TRBV5-5 and TRBJ1-5, with TRBD1 matching 10 bases. The V and J ends lost 4 bases and 1 base, in that order; junction bases with no gene match: 5. CDR1 SGHKS and CDR2 YYEKEE come from the germline V gene (reference sequence). This CDR3 spans 16 amino acids. CDR3: CASSTWTGGSNQPQHF. For the CDR3, the DNA is TGTGCCAGCAGCACCTGGACAGGGGGAAGCAATCAGCCCCAGCATTTT.

The chain is built from TRBV9 and TRBJ1-3; the D is unclear. Trimming shortened V by 0 bases and J by 0 bases, and 10 bases separated the two germline ends. This CDR3 region has 16 residues. Germline loops: CDR1 SGDLS, CDR2 YYNGEE. The CDR3 loop reads CASSVAQLISGNTIYF. In DNA form, the CDR3 reads TGTGCCAGCAGCGTAGCACAGCTGATCTCTGGAAACACCATATATTTT.

The chain recombines TRBV21-1 with TRBJ1-2; TRBD1 is taken as the D call from the table, unchecked against the DNA. TRBV21-1 is a known pseudogene. This CDR3 has 12 amino acids. CDR3 amino acids: CASRQDRGGYTF. The DNA of the CDR3 is TGTGCCAGCAGGCAGGACAGGGGTGGCTACACCTTC.

This clone was seen only once. The chain links TRBV5-1 to TRBJ2-2; D may be TRBD1 (6 bases). The germline CDR1 and CDR2 sequences are SGHRS and YFSETQ. The CDR3 extends over 14 amino acids. V was cut by 3 bases and J by 6 bases, with 12 bases left in between. CDR3 DNA sequence: TGCGCCAGCAGCTGGGGGCAGTTACCCGGGGAGCTGTTTTTT. Protein sequence: CASSWGQLPGELFF.

The V gene is TRBV27, the J gene TRBJ2-3; D not certain. The CDR3 loop spans 13 amino acids. Trimming took off 4 bases at V and 1 base at J, with 6 bases between the two ends. Germline V gene data show CDR1 as MNHEY and CDR2 as SMNVEV (reference sequence). The CDR3 DNA follows: TGTGCCAGCAGTTCCCCGGGCACAGATACGCAGTATTTT. Translation: CASSSPGTDTQYF.

V is TRBV4-3 and J is TRBJ2-7; 10 bases agree with TRBD1. Germline CDR1 reads LGHNA; CDR2 reads YSLEER. The CDR3 length is 15 residues. Trimming at V came to 4 bases and at J to 6 bases, leaving 9 bases not matched to a gene. In DNA, the CDR3 is TGCGCCAGCAGCCTGGGGACAGGGGCATACGTCGAGCAGTACTTC. Translation: CASSLGTGAYVEQYF.

This chain connects TRBV9 to TRBJ1-3; tentatively, D is TRBD1 (5 bases). The CDR3 contains 12 residues. Trimming took off 5 bases at V and 2 bases at J, with 5 bases between the two ends. Germline V gene sequence: CDR1 SGDLS, CDR2 YYNGEE. CDR3 amino acids: CASRGAGNTIYF. DNA of the CDR3: TGTGCCAGCAGAGGGGCTGGAAACACCATATATTTT.